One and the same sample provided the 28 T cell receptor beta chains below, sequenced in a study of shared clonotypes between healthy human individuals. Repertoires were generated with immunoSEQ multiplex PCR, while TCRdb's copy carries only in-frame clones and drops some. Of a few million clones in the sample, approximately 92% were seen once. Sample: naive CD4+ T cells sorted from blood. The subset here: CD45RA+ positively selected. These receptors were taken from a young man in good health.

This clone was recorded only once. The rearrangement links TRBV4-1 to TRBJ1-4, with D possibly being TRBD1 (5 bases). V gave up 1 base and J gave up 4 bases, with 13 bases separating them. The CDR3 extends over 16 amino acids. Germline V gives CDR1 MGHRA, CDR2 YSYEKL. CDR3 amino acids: CASSQGGAGINEKLFF. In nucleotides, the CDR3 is TGCGCCAGCAGCCAAGGTGGGGCAGGGATTAATGAAAAACTGTTTTTT.

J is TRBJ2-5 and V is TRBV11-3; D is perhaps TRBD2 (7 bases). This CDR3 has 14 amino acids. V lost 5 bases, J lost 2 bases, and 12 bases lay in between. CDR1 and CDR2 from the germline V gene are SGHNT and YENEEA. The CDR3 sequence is CASSVGGGQETQYF. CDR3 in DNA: TGTGCCAGCAGCGTAGGGGGGGGACAAGAGACCCAGTACTTC.

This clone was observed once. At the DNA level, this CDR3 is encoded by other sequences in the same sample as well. The CDR3: CASSPGTGYNEQFF. The CDR3 nucleotides are TGTGCCAGCTCACCGGGGACAGGGTACAATGAGCAGTTCTTC. The V gene is TRBV18, the J gene TRBJ2-1, with 9 bases fitting TRBD1. This CDR3 contains 14 residues. Germline V gene sequence: CDR1 KGHSH, CDR2 LQKENI. Unmatched junction bases numbered 1, after V lost 3 bases and J lost 4 bases.

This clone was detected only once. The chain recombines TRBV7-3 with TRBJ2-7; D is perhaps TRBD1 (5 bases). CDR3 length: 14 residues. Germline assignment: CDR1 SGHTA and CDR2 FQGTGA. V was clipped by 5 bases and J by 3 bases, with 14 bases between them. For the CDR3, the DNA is TGTGCCAGCAGCCCCCGGTCAGGGTTCTACGAGCAGTACTTC. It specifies CASSPRSGFYEQYF.

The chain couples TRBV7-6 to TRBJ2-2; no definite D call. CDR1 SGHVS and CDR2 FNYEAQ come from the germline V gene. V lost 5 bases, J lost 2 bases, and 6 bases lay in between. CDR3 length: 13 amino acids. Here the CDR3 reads CASSAINTGELFF. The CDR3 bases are TGTGCCAGCAGCGCGATCAACACCGGGGAGCTGTTTTTT. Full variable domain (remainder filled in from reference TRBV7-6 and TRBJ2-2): GAGVSQSPRYKVTKRGQDVALRCDPISGHVSLYWYRQALGQGPEFLTYFNYEAQQDKSGLPNDRFSAERPEGSISTLTIQRTEQRDSAMYRCASSAINTGELFFGEGSRLTVL.

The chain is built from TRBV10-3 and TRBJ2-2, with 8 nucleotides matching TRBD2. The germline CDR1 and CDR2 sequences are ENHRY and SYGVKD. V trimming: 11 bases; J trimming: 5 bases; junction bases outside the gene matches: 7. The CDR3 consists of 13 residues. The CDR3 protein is CAATSGPTGELFF. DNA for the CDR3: TGTGCCGCCACTAGCGGACCAACCGGGGAGCTGTTTTTT.

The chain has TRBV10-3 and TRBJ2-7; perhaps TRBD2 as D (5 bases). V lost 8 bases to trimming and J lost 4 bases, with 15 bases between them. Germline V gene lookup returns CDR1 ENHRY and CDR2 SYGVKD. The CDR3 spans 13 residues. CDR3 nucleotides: TGTGCCATCGGCGGGCCAGCAAGGTACGAGCAGTACTTC. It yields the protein CAIGGPARYEQYF.

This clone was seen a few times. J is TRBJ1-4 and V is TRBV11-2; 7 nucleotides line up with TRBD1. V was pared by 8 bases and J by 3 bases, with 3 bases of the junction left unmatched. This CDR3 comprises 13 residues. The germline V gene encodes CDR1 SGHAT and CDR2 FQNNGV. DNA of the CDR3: TGTGCCAGCTGGGGACAGCCTAATGAAAAACTGTTTTTT. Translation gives CASWGQPNEKLFF.

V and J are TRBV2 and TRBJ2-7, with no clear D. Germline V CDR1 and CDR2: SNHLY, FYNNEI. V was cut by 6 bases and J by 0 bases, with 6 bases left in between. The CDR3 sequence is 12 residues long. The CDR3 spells CASRVNSYEQYF. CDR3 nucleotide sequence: TGTGCCAGCAGGGTTAACTCCTACGAGCAGTACTTC.

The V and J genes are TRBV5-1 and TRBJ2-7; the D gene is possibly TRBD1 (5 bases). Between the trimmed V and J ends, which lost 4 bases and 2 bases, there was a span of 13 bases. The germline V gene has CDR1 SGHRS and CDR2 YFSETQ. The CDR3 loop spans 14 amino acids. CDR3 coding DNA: TGCGCCAGCAGCCCAGGGCTAATCCCCTACGAGCAGTACTTC. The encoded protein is CASSPGLIPYEQYF.

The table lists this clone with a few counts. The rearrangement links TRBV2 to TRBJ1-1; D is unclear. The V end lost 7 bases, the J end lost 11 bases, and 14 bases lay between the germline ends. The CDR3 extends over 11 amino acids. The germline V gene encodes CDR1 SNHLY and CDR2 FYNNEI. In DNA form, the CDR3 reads TGTGCCAGCACCTTGATCGTAGGGGCTTTCTTT. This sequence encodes CASTLIVGAFF.

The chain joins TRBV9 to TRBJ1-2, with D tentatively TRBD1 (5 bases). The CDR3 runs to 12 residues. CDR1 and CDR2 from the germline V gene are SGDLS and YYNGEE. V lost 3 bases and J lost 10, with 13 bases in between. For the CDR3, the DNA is TGTGCCAGCAGCGCTGACACAGGATCCTACACCTTC. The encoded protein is CASSADTGSYTF.

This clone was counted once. Here the CDR3 DNA reads TGCGCCAGCAGCTTCCCGGGGACTTACAATGAGCAGTTCTTC. Encoded protein: CASSFPGTYNEQFF. The rearrangement links TRBV5-1 to TRBJ2-1; TRBD2 is a possible D gene (6 bases). The CDR3 runs 14 residues. V was clipped by 2 bases and J by 4 bases, with 10 bases between them. Germline V gene data show CDR1 as SGHRS and CDR2 as YFSETQ. The complete variable domain, with remaining parts taken from reference TRBV5-1 and TRBJ2-1, reads KAGVTQTPRYLIKTRGQQVTLSCSPISGHRSVSWYQQTPGQGLQFLFEYFSETQRNKGNFPGRFSGRQFSNSRSEMNVSTLELGDSALYLCASSFPGTYNEQFFGPGTRLTVL.

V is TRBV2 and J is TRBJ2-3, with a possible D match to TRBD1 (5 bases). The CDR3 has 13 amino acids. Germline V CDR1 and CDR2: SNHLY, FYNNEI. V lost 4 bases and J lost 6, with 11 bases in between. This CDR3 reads CASSAGYRDTQYF. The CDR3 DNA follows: TGTGCCAGCAGTGCAGGGTACCGGGATACGCAGTATTTT. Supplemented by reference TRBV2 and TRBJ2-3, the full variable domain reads EPEVTQTPSHQVTQMGQEVILRCVPISNHLYFYWYRQILGQKVEFLVSFYNNEISEKSEIFDDQFSVERPDGSNFTLKIRSTKLEDSAMYFCASSAGYRDTQYFGPGTRLTVL.

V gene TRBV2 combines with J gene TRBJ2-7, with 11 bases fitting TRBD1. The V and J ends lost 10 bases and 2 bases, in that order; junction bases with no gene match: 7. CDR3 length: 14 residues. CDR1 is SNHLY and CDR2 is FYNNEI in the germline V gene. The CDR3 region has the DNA TGTGCCACCGCGTGGGGACAGGGGGCCTACGAGCAGTACTTC. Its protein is CATAWGQGAYEQYF.

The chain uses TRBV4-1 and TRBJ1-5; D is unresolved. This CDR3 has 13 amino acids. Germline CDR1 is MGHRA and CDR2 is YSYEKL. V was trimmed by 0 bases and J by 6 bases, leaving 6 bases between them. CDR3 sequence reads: CASSQDEGQPQHF. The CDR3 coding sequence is TGCGCCAGCAGCCAAGATGAGGGTCAGCCCCAGCATTTT.

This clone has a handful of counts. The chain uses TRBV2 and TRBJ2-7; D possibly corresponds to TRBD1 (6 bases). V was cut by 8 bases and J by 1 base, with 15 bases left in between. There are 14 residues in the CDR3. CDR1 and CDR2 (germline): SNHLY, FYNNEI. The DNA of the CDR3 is TGTGCCAGCCGACAGGACTTCCCTTCCTACGAGCAGTACTTC. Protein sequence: CASRQDFPSYEQYF.

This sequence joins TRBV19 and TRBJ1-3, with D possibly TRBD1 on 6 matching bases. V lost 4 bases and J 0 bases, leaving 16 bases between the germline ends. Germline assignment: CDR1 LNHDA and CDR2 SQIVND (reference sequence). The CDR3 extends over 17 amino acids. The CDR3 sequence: CASSTTRGTSSGNTIYF. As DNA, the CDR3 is TGTGCCAGTAGTACTACAAGAGGGACAAGCTCTGGAAACACCATATATTTT.

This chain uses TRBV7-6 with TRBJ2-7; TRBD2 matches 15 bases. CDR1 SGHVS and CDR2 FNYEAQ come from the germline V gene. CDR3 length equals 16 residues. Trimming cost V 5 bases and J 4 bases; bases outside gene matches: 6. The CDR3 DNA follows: TGTGCCAGCAGCCCAGGGACTAGCGGGAGGATTTACGAGCAGTACTTC. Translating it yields CASSPGTSGRIYEQYF. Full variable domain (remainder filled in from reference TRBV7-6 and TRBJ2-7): GAGVSQSPRYKVTKRGQDVALRCDPISGHVSLYWYRQALGQGPEFLTYFNYEAQQDKSGLPNDRFSAERPEGSISTLTIQRTEQRDSAMYRCASSPGTSGRIYEQYFGPGTRLTVT.

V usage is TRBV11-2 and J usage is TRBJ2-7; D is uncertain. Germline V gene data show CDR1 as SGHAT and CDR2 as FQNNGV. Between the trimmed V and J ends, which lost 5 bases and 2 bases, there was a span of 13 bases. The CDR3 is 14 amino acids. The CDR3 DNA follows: TGTGCCAGCAGCCCAAACCCCGCTACCTACGAGCAGTACTTC. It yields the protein CASSPNPATYEQYF.

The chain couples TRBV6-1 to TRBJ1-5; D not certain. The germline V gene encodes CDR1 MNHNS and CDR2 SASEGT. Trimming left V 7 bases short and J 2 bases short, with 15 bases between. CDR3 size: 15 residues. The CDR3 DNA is TGTGCCAGCACCGAGGGCGGGCTTGGCAATCAGCCCCAGCATTTT. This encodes CASTEGGLGNQPQHF.

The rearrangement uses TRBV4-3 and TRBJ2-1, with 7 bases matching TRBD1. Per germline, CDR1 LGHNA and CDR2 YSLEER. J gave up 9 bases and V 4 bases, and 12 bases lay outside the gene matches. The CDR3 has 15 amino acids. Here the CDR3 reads CASSPMTGSLGEQFF. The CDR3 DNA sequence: TGCGCCAGCAGCCCGATGACAGGGTCGTTAGGTGAGCAGTTCTTC.

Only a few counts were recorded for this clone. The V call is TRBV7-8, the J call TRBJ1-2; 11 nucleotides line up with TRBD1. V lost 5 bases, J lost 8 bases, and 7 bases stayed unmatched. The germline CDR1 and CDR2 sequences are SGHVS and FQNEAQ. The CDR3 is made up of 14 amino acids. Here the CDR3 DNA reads TGTGCCAGCAGCCGGGACAGGGGGGAAGGCGGCTACACCTTC. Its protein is CASSRDRGEGGYTF.

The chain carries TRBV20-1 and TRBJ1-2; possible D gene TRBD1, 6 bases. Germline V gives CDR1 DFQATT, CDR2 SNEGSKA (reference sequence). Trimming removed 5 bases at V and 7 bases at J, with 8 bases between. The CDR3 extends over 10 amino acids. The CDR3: CSAGGGGYTF. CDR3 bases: TGCAGTGCTGGAGGGGGTGGCTACACCTTC.

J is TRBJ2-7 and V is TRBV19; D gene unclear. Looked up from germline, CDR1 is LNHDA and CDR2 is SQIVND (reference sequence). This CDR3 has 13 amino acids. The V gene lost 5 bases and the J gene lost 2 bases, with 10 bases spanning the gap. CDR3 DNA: TGTGCCAGTAGTTTCGATCGGGCCTACGAGCAGTACTTC. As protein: CASSFDRAYEQYF. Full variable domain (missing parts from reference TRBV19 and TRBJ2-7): DGGITQSPKYLFRKEGQNVTLSCEQNLNHDAMYWYRQDPGQGLRLIYYSQIVNDFQKGDIAEGYSVSREKKESFPLTVTSAQKNPTAFYLCASSFDRAYEQYFGPGTRLTVT.

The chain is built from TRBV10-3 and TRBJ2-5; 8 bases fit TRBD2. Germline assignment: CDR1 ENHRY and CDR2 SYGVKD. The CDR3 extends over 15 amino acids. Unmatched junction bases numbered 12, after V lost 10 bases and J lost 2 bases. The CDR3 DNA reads TGTGCCACGACCTCTAAGGCGGGGGGACAAGAGACCCAGTACTTC. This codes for CATTSKAGGQETQYF.

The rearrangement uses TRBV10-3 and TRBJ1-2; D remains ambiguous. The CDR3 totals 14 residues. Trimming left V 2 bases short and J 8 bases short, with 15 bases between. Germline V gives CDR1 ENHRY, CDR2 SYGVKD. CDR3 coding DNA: TGTGCCATCAGTGAGACTGGGGAGAGCTACGGCTACACCTTC. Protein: CAISETGESYGYTF.

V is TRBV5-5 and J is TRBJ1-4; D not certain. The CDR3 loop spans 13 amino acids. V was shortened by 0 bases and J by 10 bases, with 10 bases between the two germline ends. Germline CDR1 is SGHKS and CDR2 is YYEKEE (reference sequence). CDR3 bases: TGTGCCAGCAGCTTGGATGGGTTGTCAAAACTGTTTTTT. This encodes CASSLDGLSKLFF.